The 12 T cell receptor beta chains in this list originate from one sample, sequenced in a study of T cell changes during pregnancy in multiple sclerosis. TCRdb's copy holds only in-frame clones and misses some; the assay was immunoSEQ multiplex PCR. This sample has over 20,000 clones, with approximately 90% found just once. Sample: CD8+ T cells from peripheral blood mononuclear cells, taken in the second trimester of pregnancy. The receptor source for this set is a female donor in good health, enrolled as a control in a pregnancy study.

This chain joins TRBV27 and TRBJ1-5, with D hard to call. V was cut by 6 bases and J by 7 bases, with 10 bases left in between. CDR3 size: 12 residues. Germline CDR1 and CDR2: MNHEY and SMNVEV (reference sequence). For the CDR3, the DNA is TGTGCCAGCAGGACTGGTGGGCAGCCCCAGCATTTT. Translating gives CASRTGGQPQHF.

V is TRBV11-2 and J is TRBJ1-2; TRBD1 aligns across 12 bases. V shed 2 bases and J 6 bases; nucleotides not matched to a gene: 13. In germline, CDR1 is SGHAT, CDR2 FQNNGV. The CDR3 is 18 amino acids. This CDR3 reads CASSLYLPGQGAADGYTF. CDR3 coding DNA: TGTGCCAGCAGCTTATACCTTCCGGGACAGGGGGCGGCGGATGGCTACACCTTC.

Written as DNA, the CDR3 is TGTGCCAGCAGCTCACCGACAGGGCACTATGGCTACACCTTC. It specifies CASSSPTGHYGYTF. J is TRBJ1-2 and V is TRBV11-2, with 7 nucleotides matching TRBD1. From germline, CDR1 is SGHAT and CDR2 FQNNGV. With V trimmed by 4 bases and J by 3 bases, 5 bases remained unmatched. The CDR3 extends over 14 amino acids.

This rearrangement joins TRBV28 to TRBJ2-3, with a tentative D call TRBD1 (5 bases). From germline, CDR1 is MDHEN and CDR2 SYDVKM. V was shortened by 2 bases and J by 2 bases, with 14 bases between the two germline ends. CDR3 length equals 16 residues. The CDR3 here is CASSLGQGGITDTQYF. The DNA for the CDR3 is TGTGCCAGCAGTTTAGGGCAGGGCGGCATCACAGATACGCAGTATTTT. Full variable domain (rest looked up from reference TRBV28 and TRBJ2-3): DVKVTQSSRYLVKRTGEKVFLECVQDMDHENMFWYRQDPGLGLRLIYFSYDVKMKEKGDIPEGYSVSREKKERFSLILESASTNQTSMYLCASSLGQGGITDTQYFGPGTRLTVL.

This clone was counted a single time. This chain links TRBV18 with TRBJ1-1; D unclear. This CDR3 region has 14 residues. V lost 2 bases, J lost 0 bases, and 7 bases lay in between. Per germline, CDR1 KGHSH and CDR2 LQKENI. The CDR3 reads CASSPTVMNTEAFF. In DNA form, the CDR3 reads TGTGCCAGCTCACCAACGGTCATGAACACTGAAGCTTTCTTT.

This clone was detected once. V is TRBV29-1 and J is TRBJ1-2, with D unclear. Germline V lookup: CDR1 SQVTM, CDR2 ANQGSEA. Trimming shortened V by 3 bases and J by 4 bases, and 15 bases separated the two germline ends. This CDR3 has 14 amino acids. This chain's CDR3 is CSVEPRGEGYGYTF. CDR3 nucleotide sequence: TGCAGCGTTGAGCCGCGGGGAGAGGGCTATGGCTACACCTTC. Using reference TRBV29-1 and TRBJ1-2 for the parts outside the CDR3, the full variable domain is SAVISQKPSRDICQRGTSLTIQCQVDSQVTMMFWYRQQPGQSLTLIATANQGSEATYESGFVIDKFPISRPNLTFSTLTVSNMSPEDSSIYLCSVEPRGEGYGYTFGSGTRLTVV.

The count of this clone is one. The chain couples TRBV6-5 to TRBJ2-3; TRBD2 aligns across 9 bases. The germline V gene encodes CDR1 MNHEY and CDR2 SVGAGI. Trimming cost V 4 bases and J 6 bases; bases outside gene matches: 8. The CDR3 loop spans 15 amino acids. In DNA, the CDR3 is TGTGCCAGCAGTTCCTTAGCGGGAGTGAGGGATACGCAGTATTTT. This sequence encodes CASSSLAGVRDTQYF.

The chain employs TRBV19 and TRBJ1-1; D is ambiguous. V shed 3 bases and J shed 4 bases, with 15 bases lying between them. The CDR3 extends over 15 amino acids. Germline V lookup: CDR1 LNHDA, CDR2 SQIVND (reference sequence). CDR3 sequence: CASSIREEGGTEAFF. The CDR3 nucleotides read TGTGCCAGTAGTATTAGGGAGGAGGGAGGCACTGAAGCTTTCTTT.

Written as DNA, the CDR3 is TGTGCCAGCAGTAGCTCAGCGGGCACAGATACGCAGTATTTT. Residues: CASSSSAGTDTQYF. V usage is TRBV6-4 and J usage is TRBJ2-3, with D tentatively TRBD2 (5 bases). V was pared by 5 bases and J by 1 base, with 10 bases between. Per germline, CDR1 MRHNA and CDR2 SNTAGT. The CDR3 totals 14 residues.

This clone was counted between two and nine times. The chain uses TRBV28 and TRBJ2-7, with D possibly matching TRBD1 (6 bases). Trimming took off 5 bases at V and 6 bases at J, with 17 bases between the two ends. Germline values: CDR1 MDHEN, CDR2 SYDVKM. The CDR3 is 14 amino acids. The CDR3 region has the DNA TGTGCCAGCAGTCCTGCCGCAGGGGTCCGCGAGCAGTACTTC. Amino acids: CASSPAAGVREQYF.

The rearrangement joins TRBV28 to TRBJ2-1; D may be TRBD2 (6 bases). Germline V gene data show CDR1 as MDHEN and CDR2 as SYDVKM. This CDR3 has 16 residues. The V and J ends lost 5 bases and 3 bases respectively, with 17 bases between them. The CDR3 loop is CASSLQSLADYNEQFF. Written as DNA, the CDR3 is TGTGCCAGCAGTCTCCAGTCACTAGCTGACTACAATGAGCAGTTCTTC. The whole variable domain, remainder taken from reference TRBV28 and TRBJ2-1, is DVKVTQSSRYLVKRTGEKVFLECVQDMDHENMFWYRQDPGLGLRLIYFSYDVKMKEKGDIPEGYSVSREKKERFSLILESASTNQTSMYLCASSLQSLADYNEQFFGPGTRLTVL.

The chain is built from TRBV6-1 and TRBJ2-1; 11 bases match TRBD2. CDR1 is MNHNS, CDR2 SASEGT, per germline. This CDR3 has 16 residues. V was pared by 4 bases and J by 8 bases, with 10 bases of the junction left unmatched. This CDR3 reads CASSVNSGGAFDEQFF. CDR3 in DNA: TGTGCCAGCAGTGTCAATAGCGGGGGGGCCTTTGATGAGCAGTTCTTC.